This T cell receptor beta chain was sequenced for a study of regulatory T cells in long-lasting Graves disease. Study-level findings and limits: Compared with new cases, persistent Graves' patients showed reduced TCR diversity.

Building of the TCR beta libraries involved iRepertoire HTBI primers and Arm-PCR of CDR3 regions. Via MiXCR, TCRdb re-called the multiplex PCR reads, giving one row per CDR3 protein. Of about 470,000 distinct CDR3 sequences in the sample, about 16% were seen once. This clonotype was detected ten times or more. Its target is unknown. The CDR3 sequence is 12 residues long. In germline, CDR1 is MNHNS, CDR2 SASEGT. V gave up 1 base and J gave up 5 bases, with 3 bases separating them. Time point reported: newly diagnosed GD, antithyroid drugs for less than 3 months. Following extraction of RNA from PBMCs, that RNA was used to make the TCR library. Separately, the same data were catalogued under a study of T cells in Graves' hyperthyroidism and ophthalmopathy. That source notes: The HTBI primer set drove a first-round RT-PCR of the TCR CDR3.

This receptor was taken from a woman younger than 45 with Graves disease. The V call is TRBV6-1, the J call TRBJ1-5, with D unclear. The specimen comprised peripheral blood mononuclear cells (PBMCs), sampled at new diagnosis, from a patient treated with antithyroid drugs. DNA for the CDR3: TGTGCCAGCAGTGAAGTCCATCAGCCCCAGCATTTT. Translation gives CASSEVHQPQHF.